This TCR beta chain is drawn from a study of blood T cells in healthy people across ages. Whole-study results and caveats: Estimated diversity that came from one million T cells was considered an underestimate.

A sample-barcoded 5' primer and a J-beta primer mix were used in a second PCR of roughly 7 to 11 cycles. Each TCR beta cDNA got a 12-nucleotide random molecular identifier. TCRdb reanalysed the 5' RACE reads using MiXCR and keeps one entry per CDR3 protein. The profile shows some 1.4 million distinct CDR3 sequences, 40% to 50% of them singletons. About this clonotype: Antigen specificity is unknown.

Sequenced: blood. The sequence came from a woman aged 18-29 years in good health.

The chain's CDR3 is CAISSPFLLAGGRTTDTQYF. CDR3 nucleotide sequence: TGTGCCATCAGTTCTCCCTTTCTGCTAGCGGGGGGGCGCACCACAGATACGCAGTATTTT. V is TRBV10-3 and J is TRBJ2-3; 12 bases fit TRBD2. V shed 5 bases, J shed 2 bases, and the junction held 17 bases outside the gene matches. Per the germline V gene, CDR1 is ENHRY and CDR2 is SYGVKD. CDR3 length equals 20 residues.